What follows are 3 T cell receptor beta chains derived from one specimen sequenced in a study of T-cell memory formation after mild COVID-19. Each CDR3 protein gets one entry after TCRdb re-called the 5' RACE reads with MiXCR. The sample records 150,000 to 200,000 distinct CDR3 sequences, 11% being singletons. The sequenced sample consisted of PBMCs or a T cell subset sorted from them (not recorded which). These receptors were collected from a man between 18 and 35 years old who had mild COVID-19 (a few samples of this study predate the infection). Cell type and time point are not known.

This clonotype appeared a few times. The chain recombines TRBV11-2 with TRBJ2-7, with 9 bases that match TRBD2. The CDR3 has 15 amino acids. Trimming cost V 4 bases and J 5 bases; bases outside gene matches: 9. Germline V gene data show CDR1 as SGHAT and CDR2 as FQNNGV. DNA of the CDR3: TGTGCCAGCAGCTCACCTATAGCGGGAGTCCACGAGCAGTACTTC. Amino acid sequence: CASSSPIAGVHEQYF.

The genes are TRBV24-1 and TRBJ2-2, with a weak D call TRBD1 (5 bases). The V and J ends lost 3 bases and 1 base respectively, with 14 bases between them. The CDR3 has 17 amino acids. Germline CDR1 KGHDR, CDR2 SFDVKD. The CDR3 bases are TGTGCCACCAGTGATAGAGCTGGGGCTCGGAACACCGGGGAGCTGTTTTTT. Residues: CATSDRAGARNTGELFF.

This clonotype was seen more than once but under ten times. This rearrangement joins TRBV4-1 to TRBJ1-5, with D maybe TRBD1 (5 bases). Trimming removed 0 bases at V and 5 bases at J, with 11 bases between. Germline CDR1 is MGHRA and CDR2 is YSYEKL. There are 15 residues in the CDR3. In nucleotides, the CDR3 is TGCGCCAGCAGCCAAGAAGGGAAGGGGTATCAGCCCCAGCATTTT. Residues: CASSQEGKGYQPQHF.